The 29 T cell receptor beta chains given below trace back to one sample, sequenced in a study of beta chain features in type 1 diabetes. General observations from the study: All four CD4+ subsets of Type 1 diabetes patients contained TCRB CDR3s that were moderately but significantly shorter.

Their target antigens are unknown. TCRB transcripts that were expressed got sequenced, as all of the isolated RNA had been reverse transcribed. TCRdb's copy holds only in-frame clones and misses some; the assay was immunoSEQ multiplex PCR. The repertoire holds fewer than 25,000 clones, with around 63% as singletons. The specimen sequenced was Tregs from blood. The receptors derive from a man between 18 and 35 years old with type 1 diabetes.

The chain recombines TRBV29-1 with TRBJ1-2, with D perhaps matching TRBD1 (6 bases). Germline CDR1 and CDR2: SQVTM and ANQGSEA. The V and J ends lost 6 bases and 1 base respectively, with 12 bases between them. The CDR3 contains 13 residues. CDR3 protein: CSVGQRHNYGYTF. The CDR3 nucleotides read TGCAGCGTCGGACAGAGACATAACTATGGCTACACCTTC.

This rearrangement joins TRBV7-2 to TRBJ2-7; possible D gene TRBD1, 6 bases. V was trimmed by 3 bases and J by 4 bases, leaving 16 bases between them. Germline loops: CDR1 SGHTA, CDR2 FQGNSA. The CDR3 runs to 15 residues. The CDR3 DNA is TGTGCCAGCAGCTTCAGGGTATCAGGGGAGTACGAGCAGTACTTC. This encodes CASSFRVSGEYEQYF.

The chain uses TRBV10-2 and TRBJ2-1; the D gene is possibly TRBD2 (5 bases). V lost 2 bases, J lost 4 bases, and 9 bases lay in between. In germline, CDR1 is WSHSY, CDR2 SAAADI. The CDR3 covers 14 residues. CDR3 loop: CASSELLAYNEQFF. CDR3 sequence (DNA): TGCGCCAGCAGTGAGCTGCTAGCTTACAATGAGCAGTTCTTC.

This chain connects TRBV28 to TRBJ2-5; 9 bases line up with TRBD1. CDR3 length: 16 residues. Trimming cost V 6 bases and J 4 bases; bases outside gene matches: 12. From germline, CDR1 is MDHEN and CDR2 SYDVKM. This CDR3 is CASSTSPGQGGETQYF. CDR3 DNA sequence: TGTGCCAGCAGCACATCTCCGGGACAGGGAGGAGAGACCCAGTACTTC.

This clone was detected a few times. The chain links TRBV29-1 to TRBJ2-2; maybe TRBD1 (6 bases). The CDR3 has 16 residues. From germline, CDR1 is SQVTM and CDR2 ANQGSEA. The V gene lost 4 bases and the J gene lost 3 bases, with 18 bases spanning the gap. For the CDR3, the DNA is TGCAGCGTTGCCCGAGGACAGACAAGGGACACCGGGGAGCTGTTTTTT. This translates into CSVARGQTRDTGELFF.

This chain uses TRBV6-1 with TRBJ2-2; TRBD1 agrees at 8 bases. The V and J ends lost 3 bases and 6 bases, in that order; junction bases with no gene match: 9. The CDR3 totals 16 residues. The germline gives CDR1 MNHNS, CDR2 SASEGT. This chain's CDR3 is CASSEQGAIKAGELFF. In DNA form, the CDR3 reads TGTGCCAGCAGTGAGCAGGGGGCAATAAAGGCCGGGGAGCTGTTTTTT.

The rearrangement links TRBV5-1 to TRBJ2-1; 7 bases are a match to TRBD1. From germline, CDR1 is SGHRS and CDR2 YFSETQ. Losses at the gene ends were 5 bases for V and 10 bases for J; bases not matched to a gene: 3. This CDR3 spans 11 amino acids. The CDR3 loop reads CASRPTGEQFF. In DNA, the CDR3 is TGCGCCAGCAGACCGACAGGGGAGCAGTTCTTC. Together with reference TRBV5-1 and TRBJ2-1, the CDR3 gives the full variable domain: KAGVTQTPRYLIKTRGQQVTLSCSPISGHRSVSWYQQTPGQGLQFLFEYFSETQRNKGNFPGRFSGRQFSNSRSEMNVSTLELGDSALYLCASRPTGEQFFGPGTRLTVL.

This clone has a single count. The chain joins TRBV11-2 to TRBJ2-2; D is perhaps TRBD1 (6 bases). CDR3 size: 15 residues. Trimming left V 8 bases short and J 1 base short, with 14 bases between. CDR1 SGHAT and CDR2 FQNNGV come from the germline V gene. CDR3 DNA sequence: TGTGCCAGCGGGGTTCGGACAGTGAACACCGGGGAGCTGTTTTTT. It specifies CASGVRTVNTGELFF.

The rearrangement joins TRBV7-9 to TRBJ2-1; a possible D gene is TRBD1 (6 bases). Trimming removed 3 bases from V and 0 bases from J, with 9 bases in between. CDR3 length: 15 amino acids. The germline CDR1 and CDR2 sequences are SEHNR and FQNEAQ (reference sequence). DNA of the CDR3: TGTGCCAGCAGCTTGAGGGGGAGCTCCTACAATGAGCAGTTCTTC. This codes for CASSLRGSSYNEQFF.

On this clone: An end of the junction does not agree with germline; a read error may underlie this. The V call is TRBV7-2, the J call TRBJ2-7; 7 nucleotides agree with TRBD2. This CDR3 contains 16 residues. Germline V gene sequence: CDR1 SGHTA, CDR2 FQGNSA. CDR3 nucleotide sequence: TGTGCCAGCAGCCAAGGAGCTTCCGGGGGGATGTACGGGCAGTACTTC. Translation gives CASSQGASGGMYGQYF.

The rearrangement joins TRBV10-3 to TRBJ2-5; TRBD2 matches 10 bases. Per germline, CDR1 ENHRY and CDR2 SYGVKD. CDR3 length equals 16 residues. V lost 8 bases, J lost 2 bases, and 11 bases stayed unmatched. For the CDR3, the DNA is TGTGCCATCGGAAAGAGCGGGGGGGGCCCGCAAGAGACCCAGTACTTC. It codes for CAIGKSGGGPQETQYF.

This chain joins TRBV12-5 and TRBJ2-2, with 7 bases identical to TRBD2. Germline assignment: CDR1 LGHNT and CDR2 FRNRAP. The CDR3 runs 13 residues. V lost 7 bases and J lost 1; bases outside the gene matches: 0. The CDR3 DNA reads as TGTGCTAGTGCGGGGGGGAACACCGGGGAGCTGTTTTTT. Its translation: CASAGGNTGELFF.

The V gene is TRBV6-5, the J gene TRBJ1-4, with D perhaps TRBD1 (5 bases). The V end was cut by 2 bases, the J end by 13 bases, with 11 bases between. Germline V gene lookup returns CDR1 MNHEY and CDR2 SVGAGI. This CDR3 is 12 amino acids long. The CDR3 DNA sequence: TGTGCCAGCAGTTACAGGGGTTTTCGACTGTTTTTT. Protein product: CASSYRGFRLFF.

A note on this clone: In the same sample, other DNA sequences code for this CDR3. The rearrangement joins TRBV30 to TRBJ1-5, with D possibly matching TRBD1 (5 bases). V was pared by 2 bases and J by 12 bases, with 11 bases between. This CDR3 contains 11 residues. Germline V gene data show CDR1 as GTSNPN and CDR2 as SVGIG (reference sequence). The DNA for the CDR3 is TGTGCCTGGAGTCAGGGTGAAGGCCAGCATTTT. This encodes CAWSQGEGQHF.

This chain links TRBV10-3 with TRBJ2-5, with D possibly TRBD2 on 5 matching bases. The CDR3 is 15 residues long. The V and J ends lost 2 bases and 5 bases respectively, with 15 bases between them. Per germline, CDR1 ENHRY and CDR2 SYGVKD. The CDR3 sequence is CAISEGEGRDETQYF. CDR3 coding DNA: TGTGCCATCAGTGAGGGCGAGGGTAGGGATGAGACCCAGTACTTC.

The chain links TRBV7-2 to TRBJ2-7, with D maybe TRBD1 (5 bases). Germline V lookup: CDR1 SGHTA, CDR2 FQGNSA. The CDR3 runs 15 residues. The V gene lost 5 bases and the J gene lost 3 bases, with 17 bases spanning the gap. CDR3: CASSVRIQDRYEQYF. Written as DNA, the CDR3 is TGTGCCAGCAGCGTGAGAATACAGGACCGCTACGAGCAGTACTTC.

The rearrangement joins TRBV2 to TRBJ1-2; 10 bases fit TRBD1. CDR3 length: 12 residues. Looked up from germline, CDR1 is SNHLY and CDR2 is FYNNEI. With 11 bases clipped from V and 3 bases from J, the junction kept 3 bases outside the gene matches. This CDR3 is CAETGGDYGYTF. The CDR3 DNA reads as TGTGCCGAGACAGGGGGCGACTATGGCTACACCTTC.

This chain uses TRBV4-1 with TRBJ2-1, with TRBD1 as a possible D gene (6 bases). Germline values: CDR1 MGHRA, CDR2 YSYEKL. Between the trimmed V and J ends, which lost 0 bases and 5 bases, there was a span of 20 bases. The CDR3 runs to 18 residues. CDR3 sequence reads: CASSQEKGGNRFHNEQFF. Here the CDR3 DNA reads TGCGCCAGCAGCCAAGAGAAAGGGGGTAATCGTTTTCACAATGAGCAGTTCTTC.

The genes are TRBV20-1 and TRBJ1-4; D might be TRBD1 (6 bases). Germline V lookup: CDR1 DFQATT, CDR2 SNEGSKA (reference sequence). The V gene lost 4 bases and the J gene lost 10 bases, with 10 bases spanning the gap. CDR3 size: 11 residues. CDR3 nucleotide sequence: TGCAGTGCTACCCCCAGGGGAAAACTGTTTTTT. Residues: CSATPRGKLFF.

The chain joins TRBV11-2 to TRBJ1-5; D call uncertain. The CDR3 has 13 amino acids. V was pared by 1 base and J by 7 bases, with 8 bases between. Germline V gene sequence: CDR1 SGHAT, CDR2 FQNNGV. CDR3 amino acids: CASSLAGRQPQHF. The DNA of the CDR3 is TGTGCCAGCAGCTTAGCGGGTAGACAGCCCCAGCATTTT.

This chain joins TRBV27 and TRBJ1-6; D remains ambiguous. Germline CDR1 reads MNHEY; CDR2 reads SMNVEV (reference sequence). The CDR3 is 13 residues long. Trimming left V 3 bases short and J 6 bases short, with 6 bases between. This chain's CDR3 is CASSLSPNSPLHF. The DNA of the CDR3 is TGTGCCAGCAGTTTGTCTCCTAATTCACCCCTCCACTTT.

The sample holds a few counts of this clone. This chain joins TRBV6-1 and TRBJ1-1; D gene unclear. Germline assignment: CDR1 MNHNS and CDR2 SASEGT. V was pared by 1 base and J by 3 bases, with 12 bases between. CDR3 length: 15 residues. The CDR3, as DNA: TGTGCCAGCAGTGAAGTGGGCAGGCGGGACACTGAAGCTTTCTTT. It specifies CASSEVGRRDTEAFF.

In the case of this clone: One end of the junction does not line up with germline, which may come from a read error. J is TRBJ1-1 and V is TRBV18; D is unresolved. CDR3 size: 14 residues. Per the germline V gene, CDR1 is KGHSH and CDR2 is LQKENI. This CDR3 is CASSTPTSNTEAFF. The DNA for the CDR3 is TGTGCCAGCTCAACACCGACATCGAACACTGAAGCTTTCTTT.

V and J are TRBV11-2 and TRBJ1-1; D possibly corresponds to TRBD1 (6 bases). The CDR3 has 13 amino acids. The germline V gene encodes CDR1 SGHAT and CDR2 FQNNGV. V lost 4 bases to trimming and J lost 5 bases, with 11 bases between them. CDR3 DNA: TGTGCCAGCAGCTCCTCAGGGGTTACTGAAGCTTTCTTT. Protein sequence: CASSSSGVTEAFF.

The rearrangement links TRBV6-5 to TRBJ2-7; the match to TRBD2 covers 8 bases. V was pared by 0 bases and J by 2 bases, with 3 bases of the junction left unmatched. Germline V CDR1 and CDR2: MNHEY, SVGAGI. The CDR3 sequence is 15 residues long. The CDR3 loop reads CASSYSTGGTYEQYF. CDR3 sequence (DNA): TGTGCCAGCAGTTACTCGACGGGGGGGACCTACGAGCAGTACTTC.

This clone was observed a single time. The chain carries TRBV30 and TRBJ2-3; 10 bases line up with TRBD1. The germline V gene has CDR1 GTSNPN and CDR2 SVGIG (reference sequence). This CDR3 is 14 amino acids long. V trimming: 1 base; J trimming: 5 bases; junction bases outside the gene matches: 3. The CDR3 nucleotides read TGTGCCTGGAGTGCGGGACAGGGGAGAGATACGCAGTATTTT. Translating it yields CAWSAGQGRDTQYF.

This clone was found a few times. The chain has TRBV10-2 and TRBJ2-7; D is ambiguous. This CDR3 has 10 amino acids. V lost 5 bases and J 3 bases, leaving 2 bases between the germline ends. The V gene's germline CDR1 is WSHSY and CDR2 SAAADI. This chain's CDR3 is CASSHYEQYF. The CDR3 DNA follows: TGCGCCAGCAGTCACTACGAGCAGTACTTC.

J is TRBJ2-7 and V is TRBV5-1; D is unclear. This CDR3 is 14 amino acids long. Germline CDR1 and CDR2: SGHRS and YFSETQ. The ends were cut back, 4 bases at V and 5 bases at J, with 16 bases in the middle. The CDR3 coding sequence is TGCGCCAGCAGCCTCAGCCGCAGCGCCCACGAGCAGTACTTC. Translating gives CASSLSRSAHEQYF.

The J gene is TRBJ1-1, the V gene TRBV30; D possibly corresponds to TRBD1 (6 bases). V was clipped by 5 bases and J by 8 bases, with 15 bases between them. CDR1 and CDR2 from the germline V gene are GTSNPN and SVGIG (reference sequence). The CDR3 extends over 12 amino acids. The CDR3 loop is CAWSVYRAEAFF. The CDR3 coding sequence is TGTGCCTGGTCCGTCTACAGGGCGGAAGCTTTCTTT.